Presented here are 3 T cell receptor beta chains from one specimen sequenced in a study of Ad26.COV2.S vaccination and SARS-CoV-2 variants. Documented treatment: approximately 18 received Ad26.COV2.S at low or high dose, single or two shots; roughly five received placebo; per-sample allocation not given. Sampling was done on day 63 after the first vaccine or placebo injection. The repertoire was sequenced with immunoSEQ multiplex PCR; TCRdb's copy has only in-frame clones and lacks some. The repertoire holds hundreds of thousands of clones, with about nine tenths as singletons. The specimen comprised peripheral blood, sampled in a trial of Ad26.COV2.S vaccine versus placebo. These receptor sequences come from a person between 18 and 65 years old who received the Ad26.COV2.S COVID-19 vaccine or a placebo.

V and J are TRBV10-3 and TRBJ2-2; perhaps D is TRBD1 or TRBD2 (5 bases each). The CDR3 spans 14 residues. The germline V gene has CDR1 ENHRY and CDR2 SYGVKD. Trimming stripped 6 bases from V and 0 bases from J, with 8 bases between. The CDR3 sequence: CAIRPGPNTGELFF. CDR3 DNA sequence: TGTGCCATCAGGCCGGGACCGAACACCGGGGAGCTGTTTTTT.

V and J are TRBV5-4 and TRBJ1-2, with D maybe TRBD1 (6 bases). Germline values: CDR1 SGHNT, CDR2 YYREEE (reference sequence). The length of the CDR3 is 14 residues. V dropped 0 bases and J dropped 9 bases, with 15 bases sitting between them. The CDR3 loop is CASSLDRVGGSYTF. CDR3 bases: TGTGCCAGCAGCTTGGACAGGGTTGGGGGGAGCTACACCTTC.

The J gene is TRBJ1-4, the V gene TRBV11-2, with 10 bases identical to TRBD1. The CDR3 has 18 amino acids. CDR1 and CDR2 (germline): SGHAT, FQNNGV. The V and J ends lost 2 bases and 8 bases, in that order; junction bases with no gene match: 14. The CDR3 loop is CASSLWETWDRGGEKLFF. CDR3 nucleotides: TGTGCCAGCAGCTTATGGGAGACTTGGGACAGGGGCGGAGAAAAACTGTTTTTT.